Listed here are 10 T cell receptor beta chains from one sample, sequenced in a study of T cell responses to AZD1222 COVID-19 vaccine. The repertoire was sequenced with immunoSEQ multiplex PCR; TCRdb's copy has only in-frame clones and lacks some. Of fewer than 150,000 clones listed, 70% to 90% are singletons. Sequences were derived from peripheral blood, sampled 28 days after the second AZD1222 dose. All receptors come from an adult who received the AZD1222 COVID-19 vaccine.

The chain carries TRBV28 and TRBJ1-1; D gene unclear. Trimming shortened V by 5 bases and J by 3 bases, and 16 bases separated the two germline ends. Germline V gene lookup returns CDR1 MDHEN and CDR2 SYDVKM. CDR3 size: 15 residues. The CDR3 DNA sequence: TGTGCCAGCAGTCCCGGTCTGAGGGCGGACACTGAAGCTTTCTTT. Protein product: CASSPGLRADTEAFF. The full variable domain, completed using reference TRBV28 and TRBJ1-1, is DVKVTQSSRYLVKRTGEKVFLECVQDMDHENMFWYRQDPGLGLRLIYFSYDVKMKEKGDIPEGYSVSREKKERFSLILESASTNQTSMYLCASSPGLRADTEAFFGQGTRLTVV.

CDR3 in DNA: TGCGCCAGCAGCCTCGGCGCGGGACAAGAGACCCAGTACTTC. This gives the protein CASSLGAGQETQYF. This chain uses TRBV5-1 with TRBJ2-5; perhaps TRBD2 as D (6 bases). This CDR3 is built from 14 residues. The germline gives CDR1 SGHRS, CDR2 YFSETQ. Trimming removed 4 bases at V and 2 bases at J, with 12 bases between.

V and J are TRBV28 and TRBJ2-3, with D unresolved. The CDR3 has 14 amino acids. Trimming took 3 bases from V and 7 from J, leaving 14 bases between them. The germline gives CDR1 MDHEN, CDR2 SYDVKM. CDR3 sequence (DNA): TGTGCCAGCAGTTTCAGAGCATCTACGAATACGCAGTATTTT. The encoded protein is CASSFRASTNTQYF.

The genes are TRBV7-2 and TRBJ2-5; no definite D call. This CDR3 is built from 14 residues. Germline CDR1 SGHTA, CDR2 FQGNSA. Trimming pared 6 bases from V and 1 base from J, leaving 12 bases between. The CDR3 loop is CASSSPDGQETQYF. The CDR3 DNA is TGTGCCAGCAGTAGCCCGGACGGCCAAGAGACCCAGTACTTC.

This sequence joins TRBV29-1 and TRBJ1-2; 7 positions agree with TRBD1. CDR3 size: 15 residues. Trimming removed 0 bases from V and 8 bases from J; junction bases left unmatched: 12. Germline V lookup: CDR1 SQVTM, CDR2 ANQGSEA. The CDR3 DNA reads TGCAGCGTTGAAGATCCAAGGGGACAGATATACGGCTACACCTTC. Protein: CSVEDPRGQIYGYTF. The whole variable domain, remainder taken from reference TRBV29-1 and TRBJ1-2, is SAVISQKPSRDICQRGTSLTIQCQVDSQVTMMFWYRQQPGQSLTLIATANQGSEATYESGFVIDKFPISRPNLTFSTLTVSNMSPEDSSIYLCSVEDPRGQIYGYTFGSGTRLTVV.

CDR3 sequence (DNA): TGCAGCGTACAAAACTCCGGACAGGGGGAAAACATTCAGTACTTC. It encodes CSVQNSGQGENIQYF. The gene calls are TRBV29-1 and TRBJ2-4; 10 positions agree with TRBD1. Looked up from germline, CDR1 is SQVTM and CDR2 is ANQGSEA. The CDR3 is made up of 15 amino acids. The ends lost 6 bases at V and 5 bases at J; junction bases unmatched: 10. Drawing the rest from reference TRBV29-1 and TRBJ2-4, the complete variable domain is SAVISQKPSRDICQRGTSLTIQCQVDSQVTMMFWYRQQPGQSLTLIATANQGSEATYESGFVIDKFPISRPNLTFSTLTVSNMSPEDSSIYLCSVQNSGQGENIQYFGAGTRLSVL.

The genes are TRBV9 and TRBJ1-1; D possibly corresponds to TRBD1 (5 bases). Trimming cost V 0 bases and J 1 base, with 13 bases left between them. Germline V gene sequence: CDR1 SGDLS, CDR2 YYNGEE. This CDR3 spans 16 amino acids. The CDR3 sequence is CASSVDPGNRNTEAFF. The CDR3 bases are TGTGCCAGCAGCGTAGATCCAGGGAACAGGAACACTGAAGCTTTCTTT.

V and J are TRBV5-6 and TRBJ1-5, with TRBD1 identical over 9 bases. CDR1 is SGHDT, CDR2 YYEEEE, per germline. CDR3 size: 15 residues. Trimming at V came to 4 bases and at J to 4 bases, leaving 6 bases not matched to a gene. The DNA of the CDR3 is TGTGCCAGCAGCCTAGACAGGGGGAGGAATCAGCCCCAGCATTTT. This encodes CASSLDRGRNQPQHF. The variable domain in full, with the rest retrieved from reference TRBV5-6 and TRBJ1-5, is DAGVTQSPTHLIKTRGQQVTLRCSPKSGHDTVSWYQQALGQGPQFIFQYYEEEERQRGNFPDRFSGHQFPNYSSELNVNALLLGDSALYLCASSLDRGRNQPQHFGDGTRLSIL.

The chain has TRBV5-5 and TRBJ2-7; 9 nucleotides match TRBD1. With 3 bases clipped from V and 5 bases from J, the junction kept 9 bases outside the gene matches. The CDR3 extends over 15 amino acids. CDR1 SGHKS and CDR2 YYEKEE come from the germline V gene (reference sequence). CDR3 protein: CASSSLQRTGDEQYF. DNA of the CDR3: TGTGCCAGCAGCTCCCTCCAGCGGACAGGGGACGAGCAGTACTTC.

V and J are TRBV3-1 (or the pseudogene TRBV3-2) and TRBJ2-2; no firm D call. This CDR3 contains 15 residues. The germline gives CDR1 LGHDT, CDR2 YNNKEL (reference sequence). V was pared by 2 bases and J by 1 base, with 8 bases between. CDR3 nucleotide sequence: TGTGCCAGCAGCCAATGGCCAGAGAACACCGGGGAGCTGTTTTTT. Translating gives CASSQWPENTGELFF.